What follows are 30 T cell receptor beta chains derived from one specimen sequenced in a study of blood T cell repertoires in COVID-19 (dated by TCRdb to the early 2020s). The protocol used for the library was the immunoSEQ multiplex PCR assay. TCRdb carries this immuneACCESS record with in-frame sequences only. Its versions omit some clonotypes, under half of them owing to an unresolved V gene in the studies checked, with the rest unexplained. The sample table lists around 55,000 clones, roughly 80% of them with a count of one. The ten largest clonotypes hold 5.9% of the sample. Input material: peripheral blood. The receptors here all came from a human donor in a cohort sampled during active or convalescent COVID-19.

This chain connects TRBV7-2 to TRBJ2-5, with 7 nucleotides matching TRBD1. The V gene's germline CDR1 is SGHTA and CDR2 FQGNSA. The trim removed 2 bases at V and 3 bases at J, leaving 12 bases unmatched. CDR3 length: 17 residues. CDR3 DNA sequence: TGTGCCAGCAGCTTAACCACAGGGGACGATAGAGAAGAGACCCAGTACTTC. Its protein is CASSLTTGDDREETQYF. Combining the CDR3 with reference TRBV7-2 and TRBJ2-5 gives the whole variable domain GAGVSQSPSNKVTEKGKDVELRCDPISGHTALYWYRQSLGQGLEFLIYFQGNSAPDKSGLPSDRFSAERTGGSVSTLTIQRTQQEDSAVYLCASSLTTGDDREETQYFGPGTRLLVL.

CDR3 coding DNA: TGTGCCAGTAGCCGTGGGGCCAGGACAGGGGGCAATCAGCCCCAGCATTTT. Amino acid sequence: CASSRGARTGGNQPQHF. The chain employs TRBV19 and TRBJ1-5; 9 nucleotides match TRBD1. Germline V gene data show CDR1 as LNHDA and CDR2 as SQIVND (reference sequence). Germline trimming cut 6 bases from V and 2 bases from J; bases unmatched to any gene: 11. This CDR3 is 17 amino acids long.

The chain combines TRBV4-2 with TRBJ2-1; 8 bases agree with TRBD2. Losses at the gene ends were 2 bases for V and 10 bases for J; bases not matched to a gene: 13. The CDR3 consists of 16 residues. Germline values: CDR1 LGHNA, CDR2 YNFKEQ. The CDR3: CASSQPGTRGGGEQFF. For the CDR3, the DNA is TGTGCCAGCAGCCAACCCGGGACTAGGGGCGGGGGGGAGCAGTTCTTC.

CDR3 sequence reads: CAISESTGEETQYF. In DNA form, the CDR3 reads TGTGCCATCAGTGAGTCGACGGGGGAAGAGACCCAGTACTTC. The chain combines TRBV10-3 with TRBJ2-5; TRBD2 might be the D (6 bases). CDR1 is ENHRY and CDR2 is SYGVKD in the germline V gene. Trimming stripped 0 bases from V and 3 bases from J, with 8 bases between. The CDR3 contains 14 residues.

The genes are TRBV21-1 and TRBJ2-3; the table's D call TRBD2 went unverified against the DNA. TRBV21-1 is a known pseudogene. This CDR3 region has 19 residues. CDR3 DNA: TGTGCCAGCAGCCCAAGGGAGGGACTAGCGGGGTTATGCACAGATACGCAGTATTTT. Protein: CASSPREGLAGLCTDTQYF.

This clone was seen a few times. V usage is TRBV4-1 and J usage is TRBJ1-1; 8 positions match TRBD1. The CDR3 is 19 amino acids. J lost 2 bases, V lost 1 base, and 15 bases had no gene match. Germline V lookup: CDR1 MGHRA, CDR2 YSYEKL. The CDR3 region has the DNA TGCGCCAGCAGCCAAGGTCGACAGGGGCTCACTTTCCTCAACACTGAAGCTTTCTTT. This translates into CASSQGRQGLTFLNTEAFF.

The rearrangement joins TRBV6-2 or TRBV6-3 to TRBJ2-5, with 8 bases that match TRBD1. The CDR3 totals 13 residues. Germline V gives CDR1 MNHEY, CDR2 SVGEGT. V was pared by 6 bases and J by 5 bases, with 5 bases of the junction left unmatched. CDR3 DNA: TGTGCCAGCAGCAGGGGGCGCTATGAGACCCAGTACTTC. It codes for CASSRGRYETQYF.

The genes are TRBV29-1 and TRBJ1-2; 9 bases are a match to TRBD1. The CDR3 runs 13 residues. CDR1 and CDR2 from the germline V gene are SQVTM and ANQGSEA. V lost 1 base and J lost 8; bases outside the gene matches: 5. The CDR3 region has the DNA TGCAGCGTTGAAGCCTGGACAGGGGCCGGCTACACCTTC. Translation gives CSVEAWTGAGYTF.

This chain joins TRBV6-5 and TRBJ2-5; perhaps TRBD2 as D (7 bases). CDR1 is MNHEY, CDR2 SVGAGI, per germline. There are 14 residues in the CDR3. Trimming removed 4 bases at V and 7 bases at J, with 16 bases between. Written as DNA, the CDR3 is TGTGCCAGCAGTTCGGGGGGCCCCAAAGGGACCCAGTACTTC. Its translation is CASSSGGPKGTQYF.

The rearrangement joins TRBV19 to TRBJ1-2; 12 bases agree with TRBD1. CDR1 is LNHDA and CDR2 is SQIVND in the germline V gene (reference sequence). The ends lost 4 bases at V and 7 bases at J; junction bases unmatched: 13. The CDR3 runs 17 residues. The CDR3 sequence is CASSNWGQGALGTGYTF. CDR3 bases: TGTGCCAGTAGTAACTGGGGACAGGGGGCATTGGGAACTGGCTACACCTTC.

Turning to this clone: The germline gene is not matched at one end of the junction; a read error may be the cause. The chain joins TRBV7-3 to TRBJ2-2, with TRBD2 matching over 7 bases. Germline-derived CDR1 and CDR2 are SGHTA and FQGTGA. The CDR3 covers 16 residues. In DNA form, the CDR3 reads TGTGCCAGCAGCGTAACCGGGACTATCAACACCGGGGAGCTGTTTTTT. Translated: CASSVTGTINTGELFF.

The rearrangement links TRBV2 to TRBJ1-2; D gene uncertain. CDR3 length equals 13 residues. The germline V gene encodes CDR1 SNHLY and CDR2 FYNNEI. Trimming took off 4 bases at V and 0 bases at J, with 6 bases between the two ends. CDR3 in DNA: TGTGCCAGCAGTGGACAAGCTAACTATGGCTACACCTTC. Its protein product is CASSGQANYGYTF.

The chain employs TRBV6-1 and TRBJ1-3; the match to TRBD1 covers 9 bases. The ends lost 3 bases at V and 4 bases at J; junction bases unmatched: 4. Germline CDR1 reads MNHNS; CDR2 reads SASEGT. The CDR3 sequence is 15 residues long. CDR3 protein: CASSETGGWGNTIYF. Written as DNA, the CDR3 is TGTGCCAGCAGTGAGACAGGGGGATGGGGAAACACCATATATTTT.

This clone has a single count. This chain joins TRBV6-5 and TRBJ1-1; a weak D match, TRBD1 (5 bases). Trimming cost V 4 bases and J 3 bases, with 12 bases left between them. CDR1 and CDR2 from the germline V gene are MNHEY and SVGAGI. The CDR3 spans 14 residues. The CDR3 region has the DNA TGTGCCAGCAGTTTCGCGGACAAGGACACTGAAGCTTTCTTT. Residues: CASSFADKDTEAFF.

The V gene is TRBV11-1, the J gene TRBJ1-2, with TRBD1 matching over 8 bases. This CDR3 spans 13 amino acids. Germline V gene lookup returns CDR1 SGHAT and CDR2 FQDESV (reference sequence). V shed 3 bases, J shed 8 bases, and the junction held 5 bases outside the gene matches. The CDR3 sequence: CASSLGQVLGYTF. The CDR3 region has the DNA TGTGCCAGCAGCTTGGGACAGGTCCTCGGCTACACCTTC. Using reference TRBV11-1 and TRBJ1-2 for the parts outside the CDR3, the full variable domain is EAEVAQSPRYKITEKSQAVAFWCDPISGHATLYWYRQILGQGPELLVQFQDESVVDDSQLPKDRFSAERLKGVDSTLKIQPAELGDSAMYLCASSLGQVLGYTFGSGTRLTVV.

In DNA form, the CDR3 reads TGTGCCAGCAGCCTAGGACAGGGGGACACCATATATTTT. It encodes CASSLGQGDTIYF. This chain uses TRBV9 with TRBJ1-3; 10 bases agree with TRBD1. With 4 bases clipped from V and 8 bases from J, the junction kept 3 bases outside the gene matches. Per the germline V gene, CDR1 is SGDLS and CDR2 is YYNGEE. The CDR3 is made up of 13 amino acids. The full variable domain, in which reference TRBV9 and TRBJ1-3 provide the parts outside the CDR3, is DSGVTQTPKHLITATGQRVTLRCSPRSGDLSVYWYQQSLDQGLQFLIQYYNGEERAKGNILERFSAQQFPDLHSELNLSSLELGDSALYFCASSLGQGDTIYFGEGSWLTVV.

The V and J genes are TRBV19 and TRBJ1-5, with TRBD1 as a possible D gene (5 bases). The V and J ends lost 6 bases and 2 bases respectively, with 14 bases between them. This CDR3 has 15 residues. Germline lookup yields CDR1 LNHDA and CDR2 SQIVND (reference sequence). CDR3 sequence (DNA): TGTGCCAGTAGCTCACAGGTCGCGGGCAATCAGCCCCAGCATTTT. This gives the protein CASSSQVAGNQPQHF.

This clone has a single count. The CDR3 spells CASNSRRGYTF. CDR3 bases: TGTGCCAGCAACTCCCGGCGGGGCTACACCTTC. The chain combines TRBV2 with TRBJ1-2, with D uncertain. Germline lookup yields CDR1 SNHLY and CDR2 FYNNEI. The CDR3 runs 11 residues. Trimming cost V 7 bases and J 8 bases, with 11 bases left between them.

The chain recombines TRBV4-3 with TRBJ2-1, with D possibly TRBD1 on 6 matching bases. Germline V CDR1 and CDR2: LGHNA, YSLEER. Trimming pared 3 bases from V and 10 bases from J, leaving 13 bases between. CDR3 size: 13 residues. CDR3 protein: CASSQARTAEQFF. The DNA for the CDR3 is TGCGCCAGCAGCCAGGCCCGGACAGCAGAGCAGTTCTTC.

V usage is TRBV12-3 or TRBV12-4 and J usage is TRBJ1-1; maybe TRBD1 (5 bases). V shed 7 bases and J shed 11 bases, with 17 bases lying between them. This CDR3 contains 12 residues. CDR3 sequence: CASTLGVGPAFF. Written as DNA, the CDR3 is TGTGCCAGCACCCTAGGGGTGGGTCCGGCTTTCTTT.

This clone was observed a handful of times. V usage is TRBV27 and J usage is TRBJ1-2; D possibly corresponds to TRBD1 (6 bases). The ends were cut back, 3 bases at V and 8 bases at J, with 13 bases in the middle. Germline loops: CDR1 MNHEY, CDR2 SMNVEV (reference sequence). This CDR3 contains 13 residues. Here the CDR3 reads CASSFTGSRGYTF. The CDR3 bases are TGTGCCAGCAGTTTCACAGGGTCAAGGGGCTACACCTTC.

The chain links TRBV6-5 to TRBJ1-2; 9 bases match TRBD1. The germline CDR1 and CDR2 sequences are MNHEY and SVGAGI. The CDR3 runs 15 residues. Trimming cost V 5 bases and J 3 bases; bases outside gene matches: 7. The CDR3 DNA sequence: TGTGCCAGCAGTCGTCCCGGGACAGGGTACTATGGCTACACCTTC. This translates into CASSRPGTGYYGYTF.

This chain uses TRBV3-1 (or the pseudogene TRBV3-2) with TRBJ2-2; 8 bases align to TRBD2. The CDR3 contains 17 residues. Germline trimming cut 0 bases from V and 4 bases from J; bases unmatched to any gene: 7. Germline lookup yields CDR1 LGHDT and CDR2 YNNKEL (reference sequence). CDR3 in amino acids: CASSQDLGGGPTGELFF. In nucleotides, the CDR3 is TGTGCCAGCAGCCAAGATTTGGGCGGGGGGCCCACCGGGGAGCTGTTTTTT.

The chain employs TRBV18 and TRBJ1-6, with a weak D call TRBD1 (5 bases). CDR3 length equals 16 residues. Germline V lookup: CDR1 KGHSH, CDR2 LQKENI. Trimming removed 3 bases at V and 8 bases at J, with 17 bases between. The CDR3 nucleotides are TGTGCCAGCTCACCGGCGAGGTCCAGGGCCGATTCACCCCTCCACTTT. This gives the protein CASSPARSRADSPLHF.

The rearrangement joins TRBV9 to TRBJ2-5; 10 bases map to TRBD1. Germline CDR1 is SGDLS and CDR2 is YYNGEE. The CDR3 length is 14 residues. V lost 4 bases to trimming and J lost 5 bases; unmatched junction nucleotides: 5. CDR3 sequence reads: CASSTRDRGETQYF. The CDR3 bases are TGTGCCAGCAGCACCCGGGACAGGGGCGAGACCCAGTACTTC.

The V gene is TRBV5-6, the J gene TRBJ2-2; 8 nucleotides line up with TRBD1. The CDR3 covers 17 residues. V lost 3 bases to trimming and J lost 6 bases; unmatched junction nucleotides: 13. Looked up from germline, CDR1 is SGHDT and CDR2 is YYEEEE. In DNA form, the CDR3 reads TGTGCCAGCAGCTCGAGGACAGGGAGTTACCCTGCCGGGGAGCTGTTTTTT. Translation gives CASSSRTGSYPAGELFF.

The chain links TRBV27 to TRBJ2-3, with 9 bases that match TRBD2. The CDR3 is 14 residues long. Germline CDR1 reads MNHEY; CDR2 reads SMNVEV (reference sequence). The V gene end was trimmed by 7 bases and the J gene end by 1 base; junction bases not matched to a gene: 3. CDR3 nucleotide sequence: TGTGCCAGCATGCCTAGCGGGGGCACAGATACGCAGTATTTT. Amino acids: CASMPSGGTDTQYF.

V gene TRBV6-6 combines with J gene TRBJ1-1, with 10 positions matching TRBD1. The CDR3 runs to 15 residues. Losses at the gene ends were 2 bases for V and 5 bases for J; bases not matched to a gene: 5. From germline, CDR1 is MNHNY and CDR2 SVGAGI (reference sequence). CDR3 sequence: CASSYGQGVRTEAFF. DNA of the CDR3: TGTGCCAGCAGTTACGGACAGGGGGTAAGAACTGAAGCTTTCTTT.

This chain joins TRBV6-5 and TRBJ2-7; the D is unclear. The germline gives CDR1 MNHEY, CDR2 SVGAGI. The CDR3 runs 13 residues. Trimming removed 4 bases at V and 7 bases at J, with 14 bases between. The CDR3, as DNA: TGTGCCAGCAGTTTGACAATACTGTGGGAGCAGTACTTC. Translating gives CASSLTILWEQYF.

The chain couples TRBV30 to TRBJ1-3, with TRBD1 as a possible D gene (5 bases). V gave up 4 bases and J gave up 8 bases, with 15 bases separating them. The CDR3 totals 13 residues. From germline, CDR1 is GTSNPN and CDR2 SVGIG (reference sequence). CDR3 sequence reads: CAWMRDFEYTIYF. The CDR3 DNA reads TGTGCCTGGATGCGGGACTTTGAATACACCATATATTTT.